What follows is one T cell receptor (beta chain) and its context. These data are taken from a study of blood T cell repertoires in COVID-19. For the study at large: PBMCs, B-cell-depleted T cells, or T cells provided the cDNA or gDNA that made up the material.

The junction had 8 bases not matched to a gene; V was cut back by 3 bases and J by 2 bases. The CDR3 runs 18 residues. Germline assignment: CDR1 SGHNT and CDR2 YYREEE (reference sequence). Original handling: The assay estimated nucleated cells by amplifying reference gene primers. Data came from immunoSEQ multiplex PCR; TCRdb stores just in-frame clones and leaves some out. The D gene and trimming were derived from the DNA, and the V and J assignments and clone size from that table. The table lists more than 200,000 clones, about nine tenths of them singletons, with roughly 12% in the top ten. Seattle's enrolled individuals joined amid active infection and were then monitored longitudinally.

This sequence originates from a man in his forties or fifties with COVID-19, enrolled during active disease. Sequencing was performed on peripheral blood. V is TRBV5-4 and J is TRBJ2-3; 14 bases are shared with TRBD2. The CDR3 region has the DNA TGTGCCAGCAGCTGGGACCCGGGACTAGCGGGAGCCACAGATACGCAGTATTTT. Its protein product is CASSWDPGLAGATDTQYF.